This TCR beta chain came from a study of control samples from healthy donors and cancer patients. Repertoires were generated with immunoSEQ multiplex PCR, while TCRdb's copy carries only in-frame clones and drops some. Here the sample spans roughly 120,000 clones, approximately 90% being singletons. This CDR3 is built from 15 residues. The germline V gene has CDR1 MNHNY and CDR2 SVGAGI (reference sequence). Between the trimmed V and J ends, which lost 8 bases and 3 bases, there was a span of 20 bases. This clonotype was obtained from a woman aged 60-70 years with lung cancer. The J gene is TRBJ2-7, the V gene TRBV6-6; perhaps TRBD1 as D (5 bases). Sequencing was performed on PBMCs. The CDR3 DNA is TGTGCCAGCTTCCCACGCAGGGATGGAGTCTACGAGCAGTACTTC. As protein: CASFPRRDGVYEQYF.